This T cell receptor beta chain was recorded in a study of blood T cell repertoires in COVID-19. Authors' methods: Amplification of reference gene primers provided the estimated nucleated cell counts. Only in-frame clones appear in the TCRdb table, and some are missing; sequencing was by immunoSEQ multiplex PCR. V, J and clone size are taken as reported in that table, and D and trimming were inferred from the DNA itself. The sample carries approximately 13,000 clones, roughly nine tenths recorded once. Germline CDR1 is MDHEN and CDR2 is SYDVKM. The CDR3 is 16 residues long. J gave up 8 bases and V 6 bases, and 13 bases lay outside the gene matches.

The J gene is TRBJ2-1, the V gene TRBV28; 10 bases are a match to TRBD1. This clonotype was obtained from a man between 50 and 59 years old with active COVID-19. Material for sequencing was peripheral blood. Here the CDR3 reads CASSPVWDRGIDEQFF. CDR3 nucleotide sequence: TGTGCCAGCAGCCCTGTTTGGGACAGGGGTATCGATGAGCAGTTCTTC. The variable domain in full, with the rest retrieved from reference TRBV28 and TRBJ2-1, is DVKVTQSSRYLVKRTGEKVFLECVQDMDHENMFWYRQDPGLGLRLIYFSYDVKMKEKGDIPEGYSVSREKKERFSLILESASTNQTSMYLCASSPVWDRGIDEQFFGPGTRLTVL.